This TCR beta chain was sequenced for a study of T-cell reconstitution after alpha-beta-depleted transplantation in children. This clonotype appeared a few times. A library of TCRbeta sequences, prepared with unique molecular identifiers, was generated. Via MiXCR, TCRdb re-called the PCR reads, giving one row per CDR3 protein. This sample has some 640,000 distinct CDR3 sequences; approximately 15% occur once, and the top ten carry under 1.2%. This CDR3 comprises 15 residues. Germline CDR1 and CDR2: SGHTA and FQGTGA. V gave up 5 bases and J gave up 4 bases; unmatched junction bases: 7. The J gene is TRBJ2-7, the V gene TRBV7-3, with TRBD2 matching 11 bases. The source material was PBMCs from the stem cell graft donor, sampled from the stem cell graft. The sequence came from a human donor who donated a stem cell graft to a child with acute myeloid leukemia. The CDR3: CASSLTSGGLYEQYF. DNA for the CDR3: TGTGCCAGCAGCCTCACTAGCGGGGGTTTGTACGAGCAGTACTTC.